This T cell receptor (beta chain) stems from a study of CD8 T cells in ankylosing spondylitis. Whole-study results and caveats: Significant enrichment of disease-linked clones was reported in matched ankylosing spondylitis synovial fluid.

The sample holds many counts of this clonotype. Its antigen remains unidentified. Making the TCR beta libraries involved quantitative 5'-RACE with molecular barcodes. MiXCR, run by TCRdb on the 5' RACE reads, gives a single entry per CDR3 protein. The table shows 250,000 to 300,000 distinct CDR3 sequences, with 20% occurring only once. The specimen was blood, either unsorted or a sorted T cell fraction (not recorded which). The clonotype was recovered from a male donor with ankylosing spondylitis or in good health (not recorded which).

The CDR3 sequence is CASSTDGTEAFF. CDR3 bases: TGCGCCAGCAGCACCGACGGAACTGAAGCTTTCTTT. The rearrangement uses TRBV5-1 and TRBJ1-1; D call uncertain. The CDR3 sequence is 12 residues long. Germline CDR1 SGHRS, CDR2 YFSETQ. V shed 4 bases and J shed 5 bases, with 9 bases lying between them.